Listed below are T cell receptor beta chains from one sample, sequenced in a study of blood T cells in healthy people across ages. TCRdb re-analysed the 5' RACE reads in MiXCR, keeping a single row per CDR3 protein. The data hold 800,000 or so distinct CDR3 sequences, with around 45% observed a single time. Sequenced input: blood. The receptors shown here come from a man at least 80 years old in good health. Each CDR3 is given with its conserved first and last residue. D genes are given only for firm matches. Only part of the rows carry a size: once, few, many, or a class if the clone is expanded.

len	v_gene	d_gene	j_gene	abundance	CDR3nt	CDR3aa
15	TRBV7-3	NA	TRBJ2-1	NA	TGTGCCAGCAGCGTAAGCAGTAGCTCCTACAATGAGCAGTTCTTC	CASSVSSSSYNEQFF
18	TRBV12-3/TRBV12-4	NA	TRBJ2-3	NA	TGTGCCAGCAGCCCCTCCCGAGGCTCCGTTTCCCTCACAGATACGCAGTATTTT	CASSPSRGSVSLTDTQYF
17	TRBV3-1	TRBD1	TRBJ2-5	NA	TGTGCCAGCAGCCAAGATTTGACAGGGCCGACAAGAGACGGCCAGTACTTC	CASSQDLTGPTRDGQYF
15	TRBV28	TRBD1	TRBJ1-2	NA	TGTGCCAGCAGTCTTAACCGACAGGGCGGAGGTGGCTACACCTTC	CASSLNRQGGGGYTF
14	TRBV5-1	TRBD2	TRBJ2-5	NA	TGCGCCAGCAGCTCCGCCGGACTAGAAGAGACCCAGTACTTC	CASSSAGLEETQYF
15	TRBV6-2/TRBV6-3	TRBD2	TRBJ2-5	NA	TGTGCCAGCAGCCCGGAGGGAGGGCGAAGAGAGACCCAGTACTTC	CASSPEGGRRETQYF
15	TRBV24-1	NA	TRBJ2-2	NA	TGTGCCACCAGTGATTACAAAACGAACACCGGGGAGCTGTTTTTT	CATSDYKTNTGELFF
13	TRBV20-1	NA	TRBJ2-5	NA	TGCAGTGCTAGTCGGGATCACCAAGAGACCCAGTACTTC	CSASRDHQETQYF
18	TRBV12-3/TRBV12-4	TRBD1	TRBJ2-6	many	TGTGCCAGCAGTTTGAGGGACAGGGAGTTAGCTGGGGCCAACGTCCTGACTTTC	CASSLRDRELAGANVLTF
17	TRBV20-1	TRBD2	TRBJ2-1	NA	TGCAGTGCCGACCTCGGGGGGACTAGCGGGAGAGCGAATGAGCAGTTCTTC	CSADLGGTSGRANEQFF
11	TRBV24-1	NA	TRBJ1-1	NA	TGTGCCACCAGGCGAGGAGAGGAAGCTTTCTTT	CATRRGEEAFF
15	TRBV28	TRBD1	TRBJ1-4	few	TGTGCCAGCAGAAGACAGGGCTCAACTAATGAAAAACTGTTTTTT	CASRRQGSTNEKLFF
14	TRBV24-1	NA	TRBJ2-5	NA	TGTGCCACCAGTGATGTGCAAGGGTTGGAGACCCAGTACTTC	CATSDVQGLETQYF
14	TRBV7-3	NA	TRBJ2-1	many	TGTGCCAGCAGCTTAGGGCAAGCCTACAATGAGCAGTTCTTC	CASSLGQAYNEQFF
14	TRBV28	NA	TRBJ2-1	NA	TGTGCCAGCAGTCACATGGACAGGAGGGATGAGCAGTTCTTC	CASSHMDRRDEQFF
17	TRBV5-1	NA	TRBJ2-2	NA	TGCGCCAGCAGCTTGGCGGGAGCCGGGGCAAACACCGGGGAGCTGTTTTTT	CASSLAGAGANTGELFF
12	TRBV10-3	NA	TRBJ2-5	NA	TGTGCCATCAGCCCGAACAGGGATGAGCAGTACTTC	CAISPNRDEQYF
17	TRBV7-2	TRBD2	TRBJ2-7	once	TGTGCCAGCAGCCCCCGTCGGGGCGGGGGTCGCTCCTACGAGCAGTACTTC	CASSPRRGGGRSYEQYF
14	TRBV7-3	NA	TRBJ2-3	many	TGTGCCAGCAAAGGCCCCTCGGGCACAGATACGCAGTATTTT	CASKGPSGTDTQYF
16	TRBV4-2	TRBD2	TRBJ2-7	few	TGTGCCAGCAGCCAAGATGGGGCTAGCGGATCCTACGAGCAGTACTTC	CASSQDGASGSYEQYF
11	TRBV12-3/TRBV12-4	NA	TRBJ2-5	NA	TGTGCCAGCAGTTTTGCCTGGACCCAGTACTTC	CASSFAWTQYF
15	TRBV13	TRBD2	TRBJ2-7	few	TGTGCCAGCAGTTTAAGCGGGAAAGGGGCCTACGAGCAGTACTTC	CASSLSGKGAYEQYF
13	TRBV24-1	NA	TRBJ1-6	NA	TGTGCCGCCCAACAGGCCCCGAATTCACCCCTCCACTTT	CAAQQAPNSPLHF
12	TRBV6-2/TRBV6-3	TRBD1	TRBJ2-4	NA	TGTGCCAGTAAGAAGGGGGCGTGGGAGCAGTACTTC	CASKKGAWEQYF
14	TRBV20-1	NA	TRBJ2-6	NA	TGCAGTGCTAGGGAGAGCTCTGGGGCCAACGTCCTGACTTTC	CSARESSGANVLTF
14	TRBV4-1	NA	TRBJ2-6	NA	TGCGCCAGCAGCCAAGAAACAAGGGGCGTACGCCTGACTTTC	CASSQETRGVRLTF
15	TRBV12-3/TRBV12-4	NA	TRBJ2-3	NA	TGTGCCAGCAGTATCAATCCAGCGGGCACAGATACGCAGTATTTT	CASSINPAGTDTQYF
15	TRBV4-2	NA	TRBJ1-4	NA	TGTGCCAGCAGCCAAGCGGGGGCGATGAATGAAAAACTGTTTTTT	CASSQAGAMNEKLFF
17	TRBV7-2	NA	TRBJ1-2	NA	TGTGCCAGCAGCTTAGCATCCGGACAAAACCGCAACTATGGCTACACCTTC	CASSLASGQNRNYGYTF
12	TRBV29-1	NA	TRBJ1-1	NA	TGCAGCGTTCTCTATGGGGACACTGAAGCTTTCTTT	CSVLYGDTEAFF
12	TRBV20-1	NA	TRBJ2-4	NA	TGCGGTGCTAGGGACTTAGGGAACATTCAGTACTTC	CGARDLGNIQYF
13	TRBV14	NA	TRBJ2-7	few	TGTGCCAGCAGCCAAGTAATAGGCTACGAGCAGTACTTC	CASSQVIGYEQYF
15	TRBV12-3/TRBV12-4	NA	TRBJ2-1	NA	TGTGCCAGCAGTCCTGGGCTGTCCGAACACAATGAGCAGTTCTTC	CASSPGLSEHNEQFF
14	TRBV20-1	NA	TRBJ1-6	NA	TGCAGTGCTAGAGTAGCGGTAGTAGATTCACCCCTCCACTTT	CSARVAVVDSPLHF
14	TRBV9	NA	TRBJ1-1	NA	TGTGCCAGCAGCGTAGGGGTAGGAAACACTGAAGCTTTCTTT	CASSVGVGNTEAFF
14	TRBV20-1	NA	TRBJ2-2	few	TGCAGTGCTAGAGTTGGGGGTAACACCGGGGAGCTGTTTTTT	CSARVGGNTGELFF
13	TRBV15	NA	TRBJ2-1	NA	TGTGCCACTTGGGACTCCCCCTACAATGAGCAGTTCTTC	CATWDSPYNEQFF
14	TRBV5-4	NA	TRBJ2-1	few	TGTGCCAGCAGCAGCCCCTGGGGCGACAATGAGCAGTTCTTC	CASSSPWGDNEQFF
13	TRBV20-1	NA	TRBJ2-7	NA	TGCAGTGCTGCCCGACCAGAAGCCCACGAGCAGTACTTC	CSAARPEAHEQYF
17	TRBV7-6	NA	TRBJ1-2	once	TGTGCCAGCAGCCCCCGGGACGCCCTAGGGGTTAACCATGGCTACACCTTC	CASSPRDALGVNHGYTF
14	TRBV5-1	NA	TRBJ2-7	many	TGCGCCAGCAGACCCGGGACTGGGTTCTACGAGCAGTACTTC	CASRPGTGFYEQYF
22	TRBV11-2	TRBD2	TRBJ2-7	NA	TGTGCCAGCAGCTACGTAAACCGGACTAGCGGGGGACGCCATACTGGCTCCTACGAGCAGTACTTC	CASSYVNRTSGGRHTGSYEQYF
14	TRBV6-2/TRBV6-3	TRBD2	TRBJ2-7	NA	TGTGCCAGCAGCAGACTAGCGGGGCTCTACGAGCAGTACTTC	CASSRLAGLYEQYF
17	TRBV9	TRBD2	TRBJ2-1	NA	TGTGCCAGCAGCGCCTCCCGACTAGCGGGGCACCAAGAGACCCAGTTCTTC	CASSASRLAGHQETQFF
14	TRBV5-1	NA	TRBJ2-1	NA	TGCGCCAGCAGCTGGGGACTGGCCAACAATGAGCAGTTCTTC	CASSWGLANNEQFF
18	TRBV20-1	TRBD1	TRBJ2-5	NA	TGCAGTGCTAGGGTTTCCATGGGACAGCCTTTTTTATGGGAGACCCAGTACTTC	CSARVSMGQPFLWETQYF
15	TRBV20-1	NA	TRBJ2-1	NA	TGCAGTGCTAGTGGGGAGCTAGCGTCCTACAATGAGCAGTTCTTC	CSASGELASYNEQFF
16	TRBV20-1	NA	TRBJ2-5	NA	TGCAGTGCTAGCGATTTCCGAGCAGACAGGCAAGAGACCCAGTACTTC	CSASDFRADRQETQYF
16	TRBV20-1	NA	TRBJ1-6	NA	TGCAGTGCTAGAGATTTGGACGGTCGGAGTAATTCACCCCTCCACTTT	CSARDLDGRSNSPLHF
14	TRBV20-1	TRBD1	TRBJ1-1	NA	TGCAGTGCCCATCGCGGACAGGGGAACACTGAAGCTTTCTTT	CSAHRGQGNTEAFF
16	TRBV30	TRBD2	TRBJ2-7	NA	TGTGCCTGGAGCCCTTGGGAGCGGGAGGACTCCTACGAGCAGTACTTC	CAWSPWEREDSYEQYF
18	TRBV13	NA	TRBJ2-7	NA	TGTGCCAGCAGCTTAGGGGCGTCACAGGGGGGGAACTCCTACGAGCAGTACTTC	CASSLGASQGGNSYEQYF
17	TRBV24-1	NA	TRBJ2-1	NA	TGTGCCACCGAACGACGCCTGGGACGAGCGGAACAAGAGACCCAGTTCTTC	CATERRLGRAEQETQFF